This paragraph reports one T cell receptor beta chain. What it recognizes is unknown. J gave up 0 bases and V 4 bases, and 6 bases lay outside the gene matches. Germline V gene data show CDR1 as SGHVS and CDR2 as FNYEAQ. The CDR3 length is 17 residues. The data stem from a study of neoadjuvant anti-PD-1 for oral cavity cancer. Overall study: Patients mostly received three to four biweekly nivolumab doses at 3 mg/kg before surgery. Study-wide results and caveats: Each response group had just a few patients in TCR analyses.

Regarding time point: after neoadjuvant nivolumab, at surgical resection. Method: immunoSEQ multiplex PCR; TCRdb's copy keeps in-frame clones and lacks some. The sample carries over 8,000 clones, about 80% recorded once. The TCR comes from a person between 40 and 79 years old with oral cavity squamous cell carcinoma. The sample consisted of PBMCs, taken after nivolumab (anti-PD-1) treatment. This chain links TRBV7-6 with TRBJ1-3, with 10 bases lining up with TRBD1. The CDR3 region has the DNA TGTGCCAGCAGCTCAAGACAGGGGGCCAGCTCTGGAAACACCATATATTTT. It is translated as CASSSRQGASSGNTIYF.